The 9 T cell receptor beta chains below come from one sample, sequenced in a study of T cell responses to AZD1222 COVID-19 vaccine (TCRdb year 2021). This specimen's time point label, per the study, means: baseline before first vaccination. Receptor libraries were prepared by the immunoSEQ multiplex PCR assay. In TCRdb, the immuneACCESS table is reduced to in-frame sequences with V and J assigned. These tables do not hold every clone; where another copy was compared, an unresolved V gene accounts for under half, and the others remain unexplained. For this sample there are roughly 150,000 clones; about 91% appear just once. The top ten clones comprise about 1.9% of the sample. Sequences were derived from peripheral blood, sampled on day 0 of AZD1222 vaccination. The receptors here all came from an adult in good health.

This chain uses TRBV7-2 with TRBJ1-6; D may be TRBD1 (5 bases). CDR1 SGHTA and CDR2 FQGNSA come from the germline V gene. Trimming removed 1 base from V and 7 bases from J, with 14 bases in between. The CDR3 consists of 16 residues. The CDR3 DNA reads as TGTGCCAGCAGCTTAGACTCCGGGACGGTCAATTCACCCCTCCACTTT. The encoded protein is CASSLDSGTVNSPLHF.

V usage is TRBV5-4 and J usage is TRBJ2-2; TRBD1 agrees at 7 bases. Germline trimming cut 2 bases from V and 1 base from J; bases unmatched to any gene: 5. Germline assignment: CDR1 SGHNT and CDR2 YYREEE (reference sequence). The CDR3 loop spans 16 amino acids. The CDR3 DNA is TGTGCCAGCAGCTTAACCTGGACAGGGAACACCGGGGAGCTGTTTTTT. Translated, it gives CASSLTWTGNTGELFF.

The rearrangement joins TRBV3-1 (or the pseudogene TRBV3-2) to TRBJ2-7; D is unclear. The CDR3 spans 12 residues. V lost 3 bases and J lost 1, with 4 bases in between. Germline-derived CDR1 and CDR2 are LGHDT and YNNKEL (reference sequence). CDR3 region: CASSHSSYEQYF. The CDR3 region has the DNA TGTGCCAGCAGCCATTCTTCCTACGAGCAGTACTTC.

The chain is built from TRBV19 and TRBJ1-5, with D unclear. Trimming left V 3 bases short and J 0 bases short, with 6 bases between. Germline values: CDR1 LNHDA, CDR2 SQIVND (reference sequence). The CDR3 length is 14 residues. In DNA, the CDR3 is TGTGCCAGTAGTATCCCGTATAGCAATCAGCCCCAGCATTTT. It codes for CASSIPYSNQPQHF.

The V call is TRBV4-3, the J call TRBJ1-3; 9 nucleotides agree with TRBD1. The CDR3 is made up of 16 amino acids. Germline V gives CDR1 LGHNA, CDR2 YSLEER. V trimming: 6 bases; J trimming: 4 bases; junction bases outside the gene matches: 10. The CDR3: CASSHNRGLRGNTIYF. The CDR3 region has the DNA TGCGCCAGCAGTCATAACAGGGGGCTTAGAGGAAACACCATATATTTT.

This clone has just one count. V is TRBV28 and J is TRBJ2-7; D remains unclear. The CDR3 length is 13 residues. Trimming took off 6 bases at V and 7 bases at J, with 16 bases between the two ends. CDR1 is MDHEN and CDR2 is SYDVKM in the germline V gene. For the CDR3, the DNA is TGTGCCAGCAGCGCTCCCCGAACTAATGAGCAGTACTTC. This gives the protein CASSAPRTNEQYF. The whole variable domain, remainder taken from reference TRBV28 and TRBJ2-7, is DVKVTQSSRYLVKRTGEKVFLECVQDMDHENMFWYRQDPGLGLRLIYFSYDVKMKEKGDIPEGYSVSREKKERFSLILESASTNQTSMYLCASSAPRTNEQYFGPGTRLTVT.

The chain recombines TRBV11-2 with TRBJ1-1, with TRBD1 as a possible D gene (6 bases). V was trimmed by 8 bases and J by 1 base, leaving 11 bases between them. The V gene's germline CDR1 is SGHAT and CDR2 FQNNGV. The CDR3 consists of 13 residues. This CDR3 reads CASAPGANTEAFF. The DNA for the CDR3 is TGTGCCAGCGCACCAGGGGCGAACACTGAAGCTTTCTTT.

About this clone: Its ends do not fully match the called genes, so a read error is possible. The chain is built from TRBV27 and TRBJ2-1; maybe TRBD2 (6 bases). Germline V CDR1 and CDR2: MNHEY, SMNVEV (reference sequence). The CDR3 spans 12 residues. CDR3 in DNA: TGTGCCAGCAGTTTGAATCAGAGGGACTTGGTCTTC. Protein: CASSLNQRDLVF.

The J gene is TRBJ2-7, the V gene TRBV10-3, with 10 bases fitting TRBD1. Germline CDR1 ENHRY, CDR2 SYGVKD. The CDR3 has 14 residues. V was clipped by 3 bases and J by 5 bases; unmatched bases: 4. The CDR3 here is CAISEPTGGNEQYF. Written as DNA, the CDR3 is TGTGCCATCAGTGAACCGACAGGGGGCAACGAGCAGTACTTC.